The 21 T cell receptor beta chains presented below share a single source sample, sequenced in a study of cytomegalovirus exposure and HLA in healthy donors. PCR was performed using 60 Vbeta and 13 Jbeta primers. TCRdb's table, derived via immunoSEQ multiplex PCR, lists solely in-frame clones and lacks some. This repertoire shows tens of thousands of clones, 67% found once; its top ten account for less than 8%. What was sequenced was PBMCs. All receptors derive from a woman in her forties or fifties in good health and CMV-seropositive.

V is TRBV5-1 and J is TRBJ2-2; 10 bases align to TRBD1. The CDR3 contains 17 residues. The V gene end was trimmed by 1 base and the J gene end by 3 bases; junction bases not matched to a gene: 6. Per germline, CDR1 SGHRS and CDR2 YFSETQ. The CDR3, as DNA: TGCGCCAGCAGCTTGCGGCTGGACAGGGGGGACACCGGGGAGCTGTTTTTT. This translates into CASSLRLDRGDTGELFF.

This clone was detected a few times. J is TRBJ1-6 and V is TRBV9; TRBD1 is a possible D gene (6 bases). Germline lookup yields CDR1 SGDLS and CDR2 YYNGEE. The CDR3 totals 14 residues. The ends were cut back, 7 bases at V and 7 bases at J, with 15 bases in the middle. This CDR3 is CASAVRDTNSPLHF. In DNA, the CDR3 is TGTGCCAGCGCAGTCCGGGACACAAATTCACCCCTCCACTTT.

The V call is TRBV5-6, the J call TRBJ1-1; D might be TRBD1 (6 bases). CDR1 SGHDT and CDR2 YYEEEE come from the germline V gene. The CDR3 is 14 amino acids. V gave up 0 bases and J gave up 4 bases, with 10 bases separating them. The CDR3 protein is CASSLEGGITEAFF. CDR3 DNA sequence: TGTGCCAGCAGCTTGGAAGGGGGAATCACTGAAGCTTTCTTT. Full variable domain (remainder filled in from reference TRBV5-6 and TRBJ1-1): DAGVTQSPTHLIKTRGQQVTLRCSPKSGHDTVSWYQQALGQGPQFIFQYYEEEERQRGNFPDRFSGHQFPNYSSELNVNALLLGDSALYLCASSLEGGITEAFFGQGTRLTVV.

The V call is TRBV27, the J call TRBJ2-2; a weak D match, TRBD1 (6 bases). Trimming pared 5 bases from V and 6 bases from J, leaving 13 bases between. Looked up from germline, CDR1 is MNHEY and CDR2 is SMNVEV (reference sequence). CDR3 size: 14 residues. This CDR3 reads CASSAFRGSGELFF. The CDR3, as DNA: TGTGCCAGCAGTGCTTTCAGGGGATCCGGGGAGCTGTTTTTT.

This clone showed up just a few times. The chain uses TRBV6-1 and TRBJ2-3, with 14 nucleotides matching TRBD2. V shed 4 bases and J 1 base; nucleotides not matched to a gene: 1. This CDR3 is 16 amino acids long. CDR1 is MNHNS and CDR2 is SASEGT in the germline V gene. CDR3 sequence: CASSGGLAGGTDTQYF. CDR3 in DNA: TGTGCCAGCAGTGGGGGACTAGCGGGGGGCACAGATACGCAGTATTTT.

The table lists this clone with a few counts. The chain uses TRBV5-5 and TRBJ2-5; no reliable D call. Between the trimmed V and J ends, which lost 0 bases and 5 bases, there was a span of 8 bases. CDR3 length equals 13 residues. Germline V gene sequence: CDR1 SGHKS, CDR2 YYEKEE (reference sequence). CDR3 loop: CASSLAPVETQYF. The CDR3 DNA reads as TGTGCCAGCAGCTTGGCCCCAGTGGAGACCCAGTACTTC. Full variable domain (outside the CDR3, taken from reference TRBV5-5 and TRBJ2-5): DAGVTQSPTHLIKTRGQQVTLRCSPISGHKSVSWYQQVLGQGPQFIFQYYEKEERGRGNFPDRFSARQFPNYSSELNVNALLLGDSALYLCASSLAPVETQYFGPGTRLLVL.

This chain uses TRBV7-3 with TRBJ2-1; tentatively, D is TRBD1 (6 bases). Per the germline V gene, CDR1 is SGHTA and CDR2 is FQGTGA. Trimming took off 5 bases at V and 0 bases at J, with 26 bases between the two ends. The length of the CDR3 is 20 residues. The CDR3 sequence: CASSPNPTVGQTLSYNEQFF. CDR3 DNA: TGTGCCAGCAGCCCCAATCCAACGGTAGGACAGACCCTCTCCTACAATGAGCAGTTCTTC.

V gene TRBV19 combines with J gene TRBJ2-5, with a tentative D call TRBD1 (6 bases). This CDR3 is built from 16 residues. CDR1 and CDR2 from the germline V gene are LNHDA and SQIVND (reference sequence). Trimming took 1 base from V and 2 from J, leaving 14 bases between them. The CDR3: CASSIVGGEAQETQYF. The CDR3 coding sequence is TGTGCCAGTAGTATAGTAGGGGGAGAAGCGCAAGAGACCCAGTACTTC.

This rearrangement joins TRBV4-1 to TRBJ2-3; D uncertain. Germline V gene data show CDR1 as MGHRA and CDR2 as YSYEKL. The CDR3 is made up of 17 amino acids. V lost 1 base and J 3 bases, leaving 17 bases between the germline ends. Here the CDR3 reads CASSQGSLGRKTDTQYF. The DNA for the CDR3 is TGCGCCAGCAGCCAAGGCTCTCTGGGCCGCAAGACAGATACGCAGTATTTT.

This chain uses TRBV6-5 with TRBJ1-5, with TRBD1 matching 10 bases. Per the germline V gene, CDR1 is MNHEY and CDR2 is SVGAGI. V gave up 2 bases and J gave up 4 bases; unmatched junction bases: 2. CDR3 length: 15 amino acids. The CDR3 nucleotides are TGTGCCAGCAGTTACGGGGGACAGGGGAATCAGCCCCAGCATTTT. Its translation is CASSYGGQGNQPQHF.

V and J are TRBV7-9 and TRBJ2-3; 11 positions agree with TRBD2. J gave up 3 bases and V 5 bases, and 13 bases lay outside the gene matches. The CDR3 length is 18 residues. CDR1 and CDR2 (germline): SEHNR, FQNEAQ (reference sequence). Written as DNA, the CDR3 is TGTGCCAGCAGCCCAATTAGCGGGGGGGCCCGTAGGACAGATACGCAGTATTTT. This translates into CASSPISGGARRTDTQYF.

This chain joins TRBV7-9 and TRBJ1-1; tentatively, D is TRBD1 (6 bases). The CDR3 runs to 14 residues. In germline, CDR1 is SEHNR, CDR2 FQNEAQ (reference sequence). Deletions cut 4 bases from V and 7 bases from J, with 16 bases between. CDR3 coding DNA: TGTGCCAGCAGCTCAAACAGGGAGCGAATTGAAGCTTTCTTT. Residues: CASSSNRERIEAFF.

V gene TRBV6-5 combines with J gene TRBJ1-3; TRBD1 is a possible D gene (5 bases). V was cut by 8 bases and J by 2 bases, with 13 bases left in between. The germline gives CDR1 MNHEY, CDR2 SVGAGI. The CDR3 is 14 residues long. The CDR3 DNA sequence: TGTGCCAGCGGGGCGGGGGGGGCTGGAAACACCATATATTTT. Translation: CASGAGGAGNTIYF.

The chain combines TRBV4-1 with TRBJ1-6; D call uncertain. Between the trimmed V and J ends, which lost 2 bases and 9 bases, there was a span of 17 bases. Germline loops: CDR1 MGHRA, CDR2 YSYEKL. The length of the CDR3 is 16 residues. The chain's CDR3 is CASSQPRRGLGSPLHF. The CDR3 bases are TGCGCCAGCAGCCAACCACGGCGGGGATTGGGTTCACCCCTCCACTTT.

This clone was observed a few times. V usage is TRBV7-3 and J usage is TRBJ1-1; 7 nucleotides line up with TRBD1. Germline CDR1 and CDR2: SGHTA and FQGTGA. The J segment lost 5 bases and the V segment lost 5 bases, leaving 5 bases of the junction unmatched. The CDR3 consists of 13 residues. CDR3 in amino acids: CASSRQGWTEAFF. The DNA of the CDR3 is TGTGCCAGCAGCCGACAGGGTTGGACTGAAGCTTTCTTT.

The chain joins TRBV29-1 to TRBJ2-7, with 7 bases fitting TRBD1. The V segment lost 7 bases and the J segment 2 bases; nucleotides outside the gene matches: 5. Germline loops: CDR1 SQVTM, CDR2 ANQGSEA. The CDR3 has 12 amino acids. CDR3 sequence: CSATRGTYEQYF. The CDR3 DNA reads TGCAGCGCAACCAGGGGGACCTACGAGCAGTACTTC.

This chain links TRBV19 with TRBJ2-5, with 8 bases fitting TRBD2. The J call may not be correct, given that the DNA end is closer to TRBJ2-7. The V gene's germline CDR1 is LNHDA and CDR2 SQIVND (reference sequence). This CDR3 is built from 14 residues. The CDR3, as DNA: TGTGCCAGTAGTCAGTTAGCGGGGAGCCACGAGCAGTACTTC. It yields the protein CASSQLAGSHEQYF.

The rearrangement uses TRBV6-6 and TRBJ2-5; TRBD2 matches at 10 bases. Germline V CDR1 and CDR2: MNHNY, SVGAGI (reference sequence). Trimming removed 4 bases from V and 4 bases from J; junction bases left unmatched: 6. The length of the CDR3 is 15 residues. Here the CDR3 reads CASSFHRTSGETQYF. CDR3 sequence (DNA): TGTGCCAGCAGTTTCCACAGGACTAGCGGAGAGACCCAGTACTTC.

The table lists this clone with a few counts. The chain uses TRBV28 and TRBJ2-7, with 10 bases identical to TRBD1. The CDR3 covers 14 residues. V shed 8 bases and J 5 bases; nucleotides not matched to a gene: 9. CDR1 is MDHEN and CDR2 is SYDVKM in the germline V gene. The CDR3 DNA is TGTGCCAGCTCCCCTCGGACAGGGGGTAACGAGCAGTACGTC. Translating gives CASSPRTGGNEQYV.

The chain combines TRBV28 with TRBJ1-5; D remains ambiguous. Germline V lookup: CDR1 MDHEN, CDR2 SYDVKM. V shed 4 bases and J shed 1 base, with 14 bases lying between them. There are 16 residues in the CDR3. CDR3 nucleotide sequence: TGTGCCAGCAGTTCGTACATAAACGGGAGCAATCAGCCCCAGCATTTT. Its translation: CASSSYINGSNQPQHF. Drawing the rest from reference TRBV28 and TRBJ1-5, the complete variable domain is DVKVTQSSRYLVKRTGEKVFLECVQDMDHENMFWYRQDPGLGLRLIYFSYDVKMKEKGDIPEGYSVSREKKERFSLILESASTNQTSMYLCASSSYINGSNQPQHFGDGTRLSIL.

V and J are TRBV4-1 and TRBJ1-4; no firm D call. The length of the CDR3 is 15 residues. V dropped 4 bases and J dropped 2 bases, with 11 bases sitting between them. Germline loops: CDR1 MGHRA, CDR2 YSYEKL. CDR3 amino acids: CASSPIPGTNEKLFF. CDR3 nucleotides: TGCGCCAGCAGCCCCATCCCCGGTACTAATGAAAAACTGTTTTTT.